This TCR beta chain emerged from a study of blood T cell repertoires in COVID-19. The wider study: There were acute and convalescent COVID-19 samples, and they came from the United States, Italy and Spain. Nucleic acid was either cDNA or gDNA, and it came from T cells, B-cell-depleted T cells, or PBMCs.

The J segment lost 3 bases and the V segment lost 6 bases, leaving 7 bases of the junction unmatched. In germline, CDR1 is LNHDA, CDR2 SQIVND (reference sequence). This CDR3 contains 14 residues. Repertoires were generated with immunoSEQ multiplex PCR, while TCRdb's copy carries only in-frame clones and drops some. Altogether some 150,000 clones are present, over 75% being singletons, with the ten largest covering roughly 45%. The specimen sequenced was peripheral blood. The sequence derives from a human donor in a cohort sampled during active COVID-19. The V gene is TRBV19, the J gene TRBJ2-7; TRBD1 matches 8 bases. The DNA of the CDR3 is TGTGCCAGTAGCCGTCAGGGGGCCGGCTACGAGCAGTACTTC. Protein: CASSRQGAGYEQYF.